This is a list of T cell receptor beta chains from one sample in a study of blood T cell repertoires in COVID-19. Generated by immunoSEQ multiplex PCR, the TCRdb table keeps only in-frame clones and is missing some. The sample records some 200,000 clones, roughly nine tenths being singletons. Sequenced material: peripheral blood. The source is a woman aged 45-59 years with acute or convalescent COVID-19. Both conserved end residues are part of each CDR3. The D gene is left open where the match is weak. Not all rows give a size; the values are once, few, many and, for expanded clones, a class.

clone_size | j_call | v_call | d_call | cdr3_aa | cdr3_nt
- | TRBJ1-5 | TRBV3-1/TRBV3-2 | - | CASSLGYSNQPQHF | TGTGCCAGCAGCCTCGGGTATAGCAATCAGCCCCAGCATTTT
- | TRBJ1-1 | TRBV7-6 | - | CASSLARDLNTEAFF | TGTGCCAGCAGCTTAGCGAGGGATTTGAACACTGAAGCTTTCTTT
- | TRBJ2-5 | TRBV29-1 | - | CSVLRGEETQYF | TGCAGCGTTCTCAGGGGGGAGGAGACCCAGTACTTC
- | TRBJ2-7 | TRBV19 | TRBD1 | CASSIVRGQLYF | TGTGCCAGTAGTATAGTAAGGGGGCAGCTGTACTTC
- | TRBJ2-5 | TRBV19 | - | CASSIGEQETQYF | TGTGCCAGTAGTATAGGCGAACAAGAGACCCAGTACTTC
- | TRBJ1-5 | TRBV7-9 | TRBD1 | CASSPGQGLQPQHF | TGTGCCAGCAGTCCCGGACAGGGCCTTCAGCCCCAGCATTTT
- | TRBJ2-3 | TRBV3-1/TRBV3-2 | - | CASSQGRDSAPLDTQYF | TGTGCCAGCAGCCAAGGACGGGACTCCGCCCCTCTTGATACGCAGTATTTT
once | TRBJ1-3 | TRBV5-4 | TRBD1 | CASSLGTGRGNTIYF | TGTGCCAGCAGCTTAGGGACAGGGAGAGGAAACACCATATATTTT
- | TRBJ1-2 | TRBV30 | - | CAWSAGLESRYGYTF | TGTGCCTGGAGCGCGGGACTTGAGAGTCGATATGGCTACACCTTC
- | TRBJ2-3 | TRBV23-1 | - | CASSQSPSRDTDTQYF | TGCGCCAGCAGTCAATCCCCTAGCAGAGACACAGATACGCAGTATTTT